Shown below are 10 T cell receptor beta chains from a single sample sequenced in a study of beta chain features in type 1 diabetes. The entirety of the isolated RNA underwent reverse transcription, so expressed TCRB transcripts were sequenced. The method was immunoSEQ multiplex PCR; TCRdb's version includes in-frame clones alone and lacks a portion of them. Among under 150,000 clones listed, roughly a sixth were seen once. Antigens of these TCRs are unknown. Overall study results and limits: A moderate, significant TCRB CDR3 shortening appeared in type 1 diabetes across four CD4+ subsets.

The sample comprised central memory CD4+ T cells from blood. These receptors were taken from a man between 18 and 29 years old with type 1 diabetes.

This clone was counted at least ten times. V gene TRBV4-2 combines with J gene TRBJ2-5; 7 bases align to TRBD1. The CDR3 sequence is 14 residues long. Losses at the gene ends were 4 bases for V and 2 bases for J; bases not matched to a gene: 4. The germline V gene encodes CDR1 LGHNA and CDR2 YNFKEQ. CDR3 nucleotide sequence: TGTGCCAGCAGCCCGGGACAGCTACAAGAGACCCAGTACTTC. As protein: CASSPGQLQETQYF.

The chain uses TRBV14 and TRBJ2-1; unclear D gene. The CDR3 is 16 amino acids. Germline V gives CDR1 SGHDN, CDR2 FVKESK. V shed 3 bases and J shed 2 bases, with 14 bases lying between them. The CDR3 nucleotides read TGTGCCAGCAGCCAGCAAGGGCCGAGGACCTACAATGAGCAGTTCTTC. It codes for CASSQQGPRTYNEQFF.

This clone showed up many times. The CDR3 region has the DNA TGTGCCAGCAGCCCCACGACAGGGTCCACTGAAGCTTTCTTT. Translating gives CASSPTTGSTEAFF. The rearrangement links TRBV11-1 to TRBJ1-1, with 7 nucleotides matching TRBD1. Trimming took 5 bases from V and 4 from J; bases not matched to a gene: 7. There are 14 residues in the CDR3. Germline CDR1 is SGHAT and CDR2 is FQDESV (reference sequence). Drawing the rest from reference TRBV11-1 and TRBJ1-1, the complete variable domain is EAEVAQSPRYKITEKSQAVAFWCDPISGHATLYWYRQILGQGPELLVQFQDESVVDDSQLPKDRFSAERLKGVDSTLKIQPAELGDSAMYLCASSPTTGSTEAFFGQGTRLTVV.

This clone was found a few times. V usage is TRBV19 and J usage is TRBJ1-1; D is undetermined. The ends were cut back, 10 bases at V and 5 bases at J, with 17 bases in the middle. Germline CDR1 reads LNHDA; CDR2 reads SQIVND (reference sequence). CDR3 size: 13 residues. CDR3 sequence (DNA): TGTGCCACCACGTTATGGGGAGGTACTGAAGCTTTCTTT. Its protein is CATTLWGGTEAFF. Supplemented by reference TRBV19 and TRBJ1-1, the full variable domain reads DGGITQSPKYLFRKEGQNVTLSCEQNLNHDAMYWYRQDPGQGLRLIYYSQIVNDFQKGDIAEGYSVSREKKESFPLTVTSAQKNPTAFYLCATTLWGGTEAFFGQGTRLTVV.

There are a few counts of this clone. The rearrangement uses TRBV30 and TRBJ2-5; D not resolved. This CDR3 is built from 12 residues. V lost 6 bases and J lost 4, with 12 bases in between. Germline CDR1 GTSNPN, CDR2 SVGIG (reference sequence). The CDR3 region has the DNA TGTGCCTGTTCAACCTCCGGAGAGACCCAGTACTTC. It encodes CACSTSGETQYF.

V and J are TRBV4-2 and TRBJ1-5; D gene uncertain. This CDR3 is built from 14 residues. Germline V gene sequence: CDR1 LGHNA, CDR2 YNFKEQ. Trimming removed 6 bases at V and 6 bases at J, with 15 bases between. In nucleotides, the CDR3 is TGTGCCAGCAGGCCGGACGGTATTAGTCAGCCCCAGCATTTT. It is translated as CASRPDGISQPQHF.

A few counts support this clone. V usage is TRBV30 and J usage is TRBJ2-7, with D perhaps TRBD2 (5 bases). The V and J ends lost 5 bases and 4 bases respectively, with 12 bases between them. The CDR3 spans 12 residues. The germline CDR1 and CDR2 sequences are GTSNPN and SVGIG (reference sequence). The CDR3 region is CAWGSRGYEQYF. DNA of the CDR3: TGTGCCTGGGGATCCCGGGGATACGAGCAGTACTTC.

In this sample, this clone turned up a few times. A read error may account for a junction end that differs from germline. The CDR3 here is CACSGVGRNNQPQHF. The CDR3 DNA reads TGTGCCTGTAGTGGAGTCGGAAGAAACAATCAGCCCCAGCATTTT. The chain uses TRBV30 and TRBJ1-5; D is ambiguous. CDR3 length: 15 amino acids. Germline-derived CDR1 and CDR2 are GTSNPN and SVGIG (reference sequence).

The chain joins TRBV2 to TRBJ2-3; 9 bases are a match to TRBD2. J gave up 4 bases and V 8 bases, and 13 bases lay outside the gene matches. Per the germline V gene, CDR1 is SNHLY and CDR2 is FYNNEI. This CDR3 spans 16 amino acids. The CDR3: CASRGGETSGADTQYF. The DNA of the CDR3 is TGTGCCAGCCGTGGCGGTGAGACTAGCGGTGCAGATACGCAGTATTTT.

V usage is TRBV7-9 and J usage is TRBJ2-1; 10 bases map to TRBD2. The CDR3 length is 15 residues. Germline CDR1 and CDR2: SEHNR and FQNEAQ (reference sequence). V was pared by 3 bases and J by 9 bases, with 8 bases of the junction left unmatched. Here the CDR3 DNA reads TGTGCCAGCAGCTTTTTAGCGGGGGGTATGTTTGAGCAGTTCTTC. Protein sequence: CASSFLAGGMFEQFF. Together with reference TRBV7-9 and TRBJ2-1, the CDR3 gives the full variable domain: DTGVSQNPRHKITKRGQNVTFRCDPISEHNRLYWYRQTLGQGPEFLTYFQNEAQLEKSRLLSDRFSAERPKGSFSTLEIQRTEQGDSAMYLCASSFLAGGMFEQFFGPGTRLTVL.